This T cell receptor (beta chain) was sequenced in a study of T cell repertoires in cytomegalovirus infection. The CDR3 runs to 14 residues. Trimming cost V 4 bases and J 2 bases; bases outside gene matches: 3. MiXCR, run by TCRdb on the reads, gives a single entry per CDR3 protein. The sample consists of 450,000 to 600,000 distinct CDR3 sequences, 30% to 35% of them appearing once. On this clonotype: What it binds is unknown.

The chain has TRBV12-3 or TRBV12-4 and TRBJ2-7, with TRBD1 identical over 9 bases. Sequencing was performed on cultured PBMCs, taken from culture after CMV antigen stimulation. This receptor was taken from a human donor in good health (CMV status not recorded). Some clones in this sample may be carry-over from other donors' samples. DNA of the CDR3: TGTGCCAGCAGTTGGGGACAGGGTACCTACGAGCAGTACTTC. Its translation: CASSWGQGTYEQYF.